The source of this T cell receptor (beta chain) is a study of blood T cell repertoires in COVID-19. For the study at large: From T cells, B-cell-depleted T cells, or PBMCs came the material, which was cDNA or gDNA.

The method was immunoSEQ multiplex PCR; TCRdb's version includes in-frame clones alone and lacks a portion of them. The repertoire holds about 73,000 clones, with 75% to 90% as singletons. With 7 bases clipped from V and 1 base from J, the junction kept 8 bases outside the gene matches. Per the germline V gene, CDR1 is SNHLY and CDR2 is FYNNEI. This CDR3 contains 15 residues. The sequenced sample consisted of peripheral blood. This clonotype originated in a man older than 75 with acute or convalescent COVID-19. The chain links TRBV2 to TRBJ1-1, with 8 positions matching TRBD1. CDR3 residues: CASTGQGATNTEAFF. The CDR3 DNA reads TGTGCCAGCACGGGTCAGGGGGCCACGAACACTGAAGCTTTCTTT.